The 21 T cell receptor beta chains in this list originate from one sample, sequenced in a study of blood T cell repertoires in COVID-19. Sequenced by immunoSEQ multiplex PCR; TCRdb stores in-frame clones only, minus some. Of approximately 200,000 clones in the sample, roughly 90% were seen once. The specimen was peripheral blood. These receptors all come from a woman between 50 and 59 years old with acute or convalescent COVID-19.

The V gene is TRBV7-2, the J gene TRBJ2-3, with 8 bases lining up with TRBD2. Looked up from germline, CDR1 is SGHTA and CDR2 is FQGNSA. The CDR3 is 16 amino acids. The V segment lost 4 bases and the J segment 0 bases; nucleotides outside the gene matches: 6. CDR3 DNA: TGTGCCAGCAGCTGGACTAGCAGGAGCAGCACAGATACGCAGTATTTT. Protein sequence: CASSWTSRSSTDTQYF.

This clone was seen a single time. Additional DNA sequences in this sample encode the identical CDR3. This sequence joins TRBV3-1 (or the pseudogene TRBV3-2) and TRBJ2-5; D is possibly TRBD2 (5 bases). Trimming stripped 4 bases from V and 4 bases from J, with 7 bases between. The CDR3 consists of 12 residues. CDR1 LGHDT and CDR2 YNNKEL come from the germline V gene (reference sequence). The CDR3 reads CASSPRGETQYF. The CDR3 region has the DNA TGTGCCAGCAGCCCCCGGGGAGAGACCCAGTACTTC.

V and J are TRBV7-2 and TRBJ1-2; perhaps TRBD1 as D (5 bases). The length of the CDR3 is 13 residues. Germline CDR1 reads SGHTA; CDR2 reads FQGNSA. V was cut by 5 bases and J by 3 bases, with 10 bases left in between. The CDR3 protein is CASSPQGDYGYTF. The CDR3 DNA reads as TGTGCCAGCAGCCCCCAGGGCGACTATGGCTACACCTTC.

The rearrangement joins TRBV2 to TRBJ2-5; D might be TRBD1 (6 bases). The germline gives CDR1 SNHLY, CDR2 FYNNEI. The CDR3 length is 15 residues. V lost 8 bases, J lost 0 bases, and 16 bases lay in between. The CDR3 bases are TGTGCCAGCTTACTTCAGGGGTTGTACCAAGAGACCCAGTACTTC. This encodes CASLLQGLYQETQYF.

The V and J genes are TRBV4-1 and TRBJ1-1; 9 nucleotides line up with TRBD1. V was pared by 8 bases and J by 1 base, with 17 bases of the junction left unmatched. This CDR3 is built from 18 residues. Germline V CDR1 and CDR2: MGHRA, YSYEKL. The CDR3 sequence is CASREWTGDFAGNTEAFF. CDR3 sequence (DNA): TGCGCCAGCCGGGAGTGGACAGGGGATTTTGCCGGGAACACTGAAGCTTTCTTT.

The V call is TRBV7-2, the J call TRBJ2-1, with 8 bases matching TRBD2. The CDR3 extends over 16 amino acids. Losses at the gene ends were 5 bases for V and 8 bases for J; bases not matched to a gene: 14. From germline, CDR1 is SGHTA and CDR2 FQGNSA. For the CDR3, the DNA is TGTGCCAGCAGCCTCCGTGTTAGCGGGAATGTTTATGAGCAGTTCTTC. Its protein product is CASSLRVSGNVYEQFF.

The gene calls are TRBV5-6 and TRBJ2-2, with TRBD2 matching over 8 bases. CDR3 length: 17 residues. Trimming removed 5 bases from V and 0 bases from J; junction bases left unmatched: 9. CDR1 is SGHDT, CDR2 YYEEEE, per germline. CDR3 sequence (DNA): TGTGCCAGCAGTCCCGTCGGGGGGGACGCGAACACCGGGGAGCTGTTTTTT. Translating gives CASSPVGGDANTGELFF.

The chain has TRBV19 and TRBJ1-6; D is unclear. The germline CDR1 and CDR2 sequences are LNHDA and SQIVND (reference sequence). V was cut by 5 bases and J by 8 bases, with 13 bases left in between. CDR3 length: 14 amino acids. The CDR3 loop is CASSQWPADSPLHF. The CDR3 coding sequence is TGTGCCAGTAGTCAGTGGCCGGCGGATTCACCCCTCCACTTT.

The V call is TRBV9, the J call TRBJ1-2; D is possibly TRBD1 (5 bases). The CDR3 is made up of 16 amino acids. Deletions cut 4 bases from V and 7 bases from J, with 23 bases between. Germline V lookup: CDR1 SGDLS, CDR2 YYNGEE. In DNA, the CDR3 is TGTGCCAGCAGCACCCGTCAGGCAGGGTGGCAAGGTGGCTACACCTTC. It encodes CASSTRQAGWQGGYTF.

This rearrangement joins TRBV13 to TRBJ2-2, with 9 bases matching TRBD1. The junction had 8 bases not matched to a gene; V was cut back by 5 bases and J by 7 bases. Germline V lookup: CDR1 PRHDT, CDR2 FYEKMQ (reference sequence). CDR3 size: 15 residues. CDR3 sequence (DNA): TGTGCCAGCAGCCAGGACAGGGGCAATAACGGGGAGCTGTTTTTT. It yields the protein CASSQDRGNNGELFF. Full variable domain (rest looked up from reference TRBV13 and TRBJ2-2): AAGVIQSPRHLIKEKRETATLKCYPIPRHDTVYWYQQGPGQDPQFLISFYEKMQSDKGSIPDRFSAQQFSDYHSELNMSSLELGDSALYFCASSQDRGNNGELFFGEGSRLTVL.

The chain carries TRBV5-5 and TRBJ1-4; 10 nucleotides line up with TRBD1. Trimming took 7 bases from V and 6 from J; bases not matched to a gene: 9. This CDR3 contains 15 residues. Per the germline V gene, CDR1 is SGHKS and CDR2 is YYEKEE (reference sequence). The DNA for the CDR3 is TGTGCCAGCCTTAGCGGGACAGGGGATTATGAAAAACTGTTTTTT. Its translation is CASLSGTGDYEKLFF.

The CDR3 reads CASSQVGGSNEQYF. The CDR3 DNA reads TGCGCCAGCAGCCAAGTGGGCGGGAGTAACGAGCAGTACTTC. This rearrangement joins TRBV4-1 to TRBJ2-7; 7 nucleotides align to TRBD2. Germline V gives CDR1 MGHRA, CDR2 YSYEKL. V lost 1 base and J lost 5; bases outside the gene matches: 5. The CDR3 is 14 amino acids.

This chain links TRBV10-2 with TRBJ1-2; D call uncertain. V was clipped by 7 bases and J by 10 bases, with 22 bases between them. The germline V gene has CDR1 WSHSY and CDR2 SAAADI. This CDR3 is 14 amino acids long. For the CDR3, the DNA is TGCGCCAGCACCCAGAGGGCCACGGGTGGATACTACACCTTC. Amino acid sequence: CASTQRATGGYYTF.

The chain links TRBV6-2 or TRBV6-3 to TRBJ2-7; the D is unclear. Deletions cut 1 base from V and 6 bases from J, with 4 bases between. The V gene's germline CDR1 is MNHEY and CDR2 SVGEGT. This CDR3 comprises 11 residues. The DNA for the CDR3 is TGTGCCAGCAGTTACTATAGCGAGCAGTACTTC. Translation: CASSYYSEQYF.

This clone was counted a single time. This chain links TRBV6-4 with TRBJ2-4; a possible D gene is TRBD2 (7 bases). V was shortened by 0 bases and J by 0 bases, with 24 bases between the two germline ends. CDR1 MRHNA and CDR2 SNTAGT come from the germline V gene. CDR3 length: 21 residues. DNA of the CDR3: TGTGCCAGCAGTGACTCGAGGCTGGGGCTCGGGGGGCCAAAAGCCAAAAACATTCAGTACTTC. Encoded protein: CASSDSRLGLGGPKAKNIQYF.

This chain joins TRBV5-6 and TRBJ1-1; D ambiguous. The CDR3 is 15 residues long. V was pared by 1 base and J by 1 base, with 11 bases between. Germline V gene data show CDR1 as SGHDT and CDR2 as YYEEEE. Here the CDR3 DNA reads TGTGCCAGCAGCTTGAGTGGACTTCAGAACACTGAAGCTTTCTTT. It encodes CASSLSGLQNTEAFF.

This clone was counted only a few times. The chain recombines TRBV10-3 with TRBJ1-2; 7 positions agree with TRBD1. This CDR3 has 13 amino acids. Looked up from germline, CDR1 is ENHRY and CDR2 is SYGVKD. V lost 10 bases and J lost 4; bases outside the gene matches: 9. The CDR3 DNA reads TGTGCCACAACAACCGGGACAGCCTATGGCTACACCTTC. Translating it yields CATTTGTAYGYTF.

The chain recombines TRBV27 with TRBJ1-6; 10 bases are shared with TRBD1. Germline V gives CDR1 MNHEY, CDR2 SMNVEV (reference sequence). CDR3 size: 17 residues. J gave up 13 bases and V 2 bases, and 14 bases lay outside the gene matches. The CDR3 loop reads CASSLKRTGTGELPLHF. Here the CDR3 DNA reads TGTGCCAGCAGTTTAAAGAGGACGGGGACAGGGGAACTCCCCCTCCACTTT.

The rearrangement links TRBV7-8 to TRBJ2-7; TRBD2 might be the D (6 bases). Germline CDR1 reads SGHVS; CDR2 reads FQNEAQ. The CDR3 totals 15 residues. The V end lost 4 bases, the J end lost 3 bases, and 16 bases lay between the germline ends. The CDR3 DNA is TGTGCCAGCAGCTACCGGGACTCCAACAGCTACGAGCAGTACTTC. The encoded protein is CASSYRDSNSYEQYF.

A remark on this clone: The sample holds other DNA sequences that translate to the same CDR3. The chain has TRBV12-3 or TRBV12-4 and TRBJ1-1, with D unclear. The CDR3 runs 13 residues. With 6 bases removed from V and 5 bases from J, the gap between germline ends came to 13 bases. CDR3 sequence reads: CASSLVGETEAFF. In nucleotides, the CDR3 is TGTGCCAGCAGCCTTGTTGGGGAGACTGAAGCTTTCTTT.

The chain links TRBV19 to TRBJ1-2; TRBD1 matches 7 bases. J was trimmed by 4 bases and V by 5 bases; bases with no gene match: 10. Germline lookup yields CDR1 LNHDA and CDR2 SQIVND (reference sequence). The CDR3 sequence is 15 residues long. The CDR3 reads CASSLRDSLTYGYTF. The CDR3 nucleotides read TGTGCCAGTAGTCTCCGGGACAGTCTGACCTATGGCTACACCTTC.